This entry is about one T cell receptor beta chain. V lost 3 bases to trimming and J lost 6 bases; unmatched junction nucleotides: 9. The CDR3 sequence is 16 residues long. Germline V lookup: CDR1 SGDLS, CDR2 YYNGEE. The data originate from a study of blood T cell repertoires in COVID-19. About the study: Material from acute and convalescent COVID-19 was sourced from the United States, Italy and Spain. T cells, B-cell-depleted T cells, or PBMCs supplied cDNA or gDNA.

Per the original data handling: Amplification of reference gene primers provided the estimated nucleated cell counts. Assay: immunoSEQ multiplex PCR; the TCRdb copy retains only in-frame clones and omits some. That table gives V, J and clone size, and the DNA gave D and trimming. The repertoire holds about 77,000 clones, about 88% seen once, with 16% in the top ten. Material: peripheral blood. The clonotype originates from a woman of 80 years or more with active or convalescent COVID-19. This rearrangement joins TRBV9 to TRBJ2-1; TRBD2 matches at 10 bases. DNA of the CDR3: TGTGCCAGCAGCGCGATGAGCGGGGGGGTTTTCAATGAGCAGTTCTTC. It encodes CASSAMSGGVFNEQFF.